The clone carrying this T cell receptor beta chain has a count of ten or more. Its antigen is undetermined. The missing CDR3 end, 3 residues past where the read stops, is filled in from the germline J gene. Control and CVID samples contributed equal amounts of genomic DNA. The table came from immunoSEQ multiplex PCR; TCRdb's copy has only in-frame clones and leaves some out. The data show tens of thousands of clones, with none appearing a single time. These data are taken from a study of T cell clonality in common variable immunodeficiency. Study-level results: Shared TCRbeta clones were fewer between CVID subjects than controls.

Looked up from germline, CDR1 is SGHKS and CDR2 is YYEKEE (reference sequence). Trimming pared 2 bases from V and 4 bases from J, leaving 15 bases between. CDR3 length: 15 residues. This clonotype originated in a person between 18 and 75 years old in good health. Sequenced material: peripheral blood mononuclear cells. The chain carries TRBV5-5 and TRBJ1-1; a weak D match, TRBD1 (6 bases). The part of the CDR3 DNA that was read is TGTGCCAGCAGCTTCAGGGGAATTATGAGCACTGAA. This gives the protein CASSFRGIMSTE. The full-length CDR3 reads as CASSFRGIMSTEAFF.